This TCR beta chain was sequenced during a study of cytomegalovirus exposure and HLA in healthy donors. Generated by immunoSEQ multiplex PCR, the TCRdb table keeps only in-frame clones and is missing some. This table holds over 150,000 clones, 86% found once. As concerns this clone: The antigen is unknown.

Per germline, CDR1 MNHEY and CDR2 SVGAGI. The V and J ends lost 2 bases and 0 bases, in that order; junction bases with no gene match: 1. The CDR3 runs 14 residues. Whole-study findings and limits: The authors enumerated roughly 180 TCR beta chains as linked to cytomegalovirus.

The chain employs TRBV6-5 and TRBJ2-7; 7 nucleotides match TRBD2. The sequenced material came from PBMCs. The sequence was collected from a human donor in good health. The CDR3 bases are TGTGCCAGCAGTTACGGGAGGGGCTCCTACGAGCAGTACTTC. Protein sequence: CASSYGRGSYEQYF.